This T cell receptor beta chain was obtained from a study of T cell changes during pregnancy in multiple sclerosis. J was trimmed by 3 bases and V by 9 bases; bases with no gene match: 7. Germline loops: CDR1 MNHNS, CDR2 SASEGT. The CDR3 has 14 amino acids. This clone was seen a few times. Using immunoSEQ multiplex PCR, the repertoire was profiled, and TCRdb retains in-frame clones only, with some absent. The data show about 120,000 clones, approximately 94% seen once. The clonotype comes from a female donor with multiple sclerosis, enrolled in a pregnancy study. J is TRBJ2-2 and V is TRBV6-1, with 7 bases fitting TRBD1. The sequences come from peripheral blood, collected before pregnancy. DNA for the CDR3: TGTGCCAGTTCGGGACAGCCGGACACCGGGGAGCTGTTTTTT. Amino acids: CASSGQPDTGELFF.